Presented here are 5 T cell receptor beta chains from one specimen sequenced in a study of cytomegalovirus exposure and HLA in healthy donors. Amplification used 60 Vbeta primers and 13 Jbeta primers. Repertoires were generated with immunoSEQ multiplex PCR, while TCRdb's copy carries only in-frame clones and drops some. The sample holds about 110,000 clones, approximately 14% seen once. The sequenced material came from PBMCs. The source of these receptors is a female donor in good health and CMV-seronegative.

The chain has TRBV4-1 and TRBJ2-3; TRBD2 matches at 7 bases. CDR3 length: 14 residues. Per germline, CDR1 MGHRA and CDR2 YSYEKL. Losses at the gene ends were 4 bases for V and 2 bases for J; bases not matched to a gene: 3. The CDR3 loop is CASSPGTNTDTQYF. CDR3 in DNA: TGCGCCAGCAGCCCTGGGACTAACACAGATACGCAGTATTTT.

This clone was observed a handful of times. The chain joins TRBV2 to TRBJ2-3, with D possibly TRBD2 on 5 matching bases. Trimming took off 7 bases at V and 0 bases at J, with 8 bases between the two ends. CDR3 size: 13 residues. CDR1 and CDR2 (germline): SNHLY, FYNNEI. The CDR3 sequence is CASNGVSTDTQYF. In DNA form, the CDR3 reads TGTGCCAGCAACGGGGTTAGCACAGATACGCAGTATTTT.

This rearrangement joins TRBV6-6 to TRBJ1-1; D is unclear. V was shortened by 3 bases and J by 7 bases, with 12 bases between the two germline ends. Germline V gene data show CDR1 as MNHNY and CDR2 as SVGAGI (reference sequence). This CDR3 has 13 amino acids. CDR3 residues: CASSYSVGSEAFF. The CDR3 DNA reads as TGTGCCAGCAGTTATTCGGTAGGGAGTGAAGCTTTCTTT.

V gene TRBV7-6 combines with J gene TRBJ1-1; 9 nucleotides line up with TRBD1. Germline V gene lookup returns CDR1 SGHVS and CDR2 FNYEAQ. This CDR3 is 15 amino acids long. Germline trimming cut 1 base from V and 5 bases from J; bases unmatched to any gene: 5. This CDR3 is CASSLVSGTGTEAFF. In DNA, the CDR3 is TGTGCCAGCAGCTTAGTGTCCGGGACAGGGACTGAAGCTTTCTTT.

This clone has just a few counts. The chain employs TRBV28 and TRBJ1-5; TRBD1 matches at 9 bases. CDR1 and CDR2 from the germline V gene are MDHEN and SYDVKM. The CDR3 spans 16 residues. V shed 6 bases and J 4 bases; nucleotides not matched to a gene: 10. CDR3: CASRPTDRGKNQPQHF. CDR3 coding DNA: TGTGCCAGCAGACCCACGGACAGGGGTAAGAATCAGCCCCAGCATTTT. The full variable domain, in which reference TRBV28 and TRBJ1-5 provide the parts outside the CDR3, is DVKVTQSSRYLVKRTGEKVFLECVQDMDHENMFWYRQDPGLGLRLIYFSYDVKMKEKGDIPEGYSVSREKKERFSLILESASTNQTSMYLCASRPTDRGKNQPQHFGDGTRLSIL.